This entry lists 32 T cell receptor beta chains sequenced from one sample in a study of OX40 agonist ivuxolimab in advanced cancers. Profiling relied on immunoSEQ multiplex PCR, and the TCRdb table lists in-frame clones only, not all of them. The table lists 70,000 to 85,000 clones, about 79% of them singletons. Material: CD4+ or CD8+ T cells sorted from blood, obtained in a trial of the OX40 agonist ivuxolimab. The receptors here all came from an adult with an advanced solid tumor such as melanoma, head and neck, liver or kidney cancer.

The chain is built from TRBV7-2 and TRBJ2-7; 8 nucleotides match TRBD1. V gave up 5 bases and J gave up 0 bases; unmatched junction bases: 6. The germline CDR1 and CDR2 sequences are SGHTA and FQGNSA. The CDR3 contains 15 residues. As DNA, the CDR3 is TGTGCCAGCAGCGGAGGACAGGGCTCCTCCTACGAGCAGTACTTC. Protein sequence: CASSGGQGSSYEQYF.

In DNA, the CDR3 is TGCGCCAGCAGCAAAGGGTCCAATGAAAAACTGTTTTTT. It is translated as CASSKGSNEKLFF. This chain links TRBV5-1 with TRBJ1-4; no clear D gene. The CDR3 has 13 residues. Trimming took 4 bases from V and 5 from J, leaving 9 bases between them. The germline V gene has CDR1 SGHRS and CDR2 YFSETQ.

Only a few counts were recorded for this clone. The V and J genes are TRBV11-1 and TRBJ1-2; D is possibly TRBD1 (5 bases). V was trimmed by 7 bases and J by 4 bases, leaving 13 bases between them. The CDR3 extends over 13 amino acids. The germline V gene encodes CDR1 SGHAT and CDR2 FQDESV (reference sequence). As DNA, the CDR3 is TGTGCCAGCACCCGCCGGGACGCCTATGGCTACACCTTC. Protein sequence: CASTRRDAYGYTF.

This chain uses TRBV6-4 with TRBJ1-6, with D maybe TRBD1 (5 bases). Germline loops: CDR1 MRHNA, CDR2 SNTAGT. The ends were cut back, 4 bases at V and 10 bases at J, with 17 bases in the middle. The CDR3 spans 15 residues. CDR3 sequence reads: CASSASGGVGSPLHF. The CDR3 coding sequence is TGTGCCAGCAGTGCCTCCGGGGGGGTCGGGTCACCCCTCCACTTT.

The V and J genes are TRBV7-3 and TRBJ2-5, with D perhaps TRBD1 (5 bases). The CDR3 is 14 residues long. Between the trimmed V and J ends, which lost 5 bases and 1 base, there was a span of 11 bases. Germline V gene data show CDR1 as SGHTA and CDR2 as FQGTGA. For the CDR3, the DNA is TGTGCCAGCAGCCGCAGGGCCGGCCAAGAGACCCAGTACTTC. This sequence encodes CASSRRAGQETQYF.

V gene TRBV7-2 combines with J gene TRBJ2-3, with unresolved D. V lost 1 base and J lost 2, with 7 bases in between. The CDR3 extends over 14 amino acids. Germline-derived CDR1 and CDR2 are SGHTA and FQGNSA. The CDR3: CASSLGDDTDTQYF. CDR3 bases: TGTGCCAGCAGCTTAGGAGACGACACAGATACGCAGTATTTT.

This clone was found a few times. At the DNA level, this CDR3 is encoded by other sequences in the same sample as well. The V call is TRBV7-2, the J call TRBJ2-3; D gene unclear. This CDR3 contains 12 residues. Germline CDR1 and CDR2: SGHTA and FQGNSA. The V end was cut by 1 base, the J end by 6 bases, with 5 bases between. The CDR3 coding sequence is TGTGCCAGCAGCTTAGTCAGGGATACGCAGTATTTT. Amino acids: CASSLVRDTQYF.

The CDR3 DNA follows: TGTGCCAGCAGCTTACCTCCGGCCCTCTATGGCTACACCTTC. This codes for CASSLPPALYGYTF. The gene calls are TRBV5-6 and TRBJ1-2; D not certain. The CDR3 totals 14 residues. The V gene lost 2 bases and the J gene lost 4 bases, with 12 bases spanning the gap. Looked up from germline, CDR1 is SGHDT and CDR2 is YYEEEE.

This chain connects TRBV18 to TRBJ2-7, with no clear D. Between the trimmed V and J ends, which lost 3 bases and 1 base, there was a span of 7 bases. The CDR3 is made up of 13 amino acids. The germline V gene encodes CDR1 KGHSH and CDR2 LQKENI. As DNA, the CDR3 is TGTGCCAGCTCACCCCCAGCATCCTACGAGCAGTACTTC. This sequence encodes CASSPPASYEQYF.

V gene TRBV9 combines with J gene TRBJ1-1; D is unclear. This CDR3 spans 13 amino acids. The germline gives CDR1 SGDLS, CDR2 YYNGEE. V was pared by 2 bases and J by 5 bases, with 10 bases between. CDR3 DNA: TGTGCCAGCAGCGTGTTATCAGAGACTGAAGCTTTCTTT. It encodes CASSVLSETEAFF.

This chain uses TRBV7-9 with TRBJ1-1, with TRBD1 matching over 7 bases. This CDR3 region has 13 residues. The junction had 8 bases not matched to a gene; V was cut back by 2 bases and J by 11 bases. CDR1 is SEHNR and CDR2 is FQNEAQ in the germline V gene (reference sequence). The CDR3, as DNA: TGTGCCAGCAGCTTACGGACAGGTGTAATCGCTTTCTTT. This translates into CASSLRTGVIAFF.

This sequence joins TRBV7-2 and TRBJ2-5; possible D gene TRBD1, 5 bases. CDR1 is SGHTA and CDR2 is FQGNSA in the germline V gene. Trimming left V 1 base short and J 4 bases short, with 10 bases between. The length of the CDR3 is 14 residues. In DNA form, the CDR3 reads TGTGCCAGCAGCTTAGTTTCAGGGCGAGAGACCCAGTACTTC. Amino acid sequence: CASSLVSGRETQYF.

CDR3 sequence reads: CASSVASGGNNEQFF. The CDR3 nucleotides read TGTGCCAGCAGCGTAGCCAGCGGGGGAAACAATGAGCAGTTCTTC. The V gene is TRBV9, the J gene TRBJ2-1; TRBD2 matches 8 bases. V was pared by 0 bases and J by 5 bases, with 4 bases of the junction left unmatched. The germline CDR1 and CDR2 sequences are SGDLS and YYNGEE. The CDR3 covers 15 residues.

The V and J genes are TRBV9 and TRBJ1-1; 7 bases are shared with TRBD1. This CDR3 has 15 residues. V was clipped by 4 bases and J by 0 bases; unmatched bases: 6. Germline CDR1 SGDLS, CDR2 YYNGEE. The CDR3 DNA reads as TGTGCCAGCAGCCCTCGACAGGGCATGAACACTGAAGCTTTCTTT. This codes for CASSPRQGMNTEAFF.

In its sample, this clone was seen once. The chain uses TRBV27 and TRBJ2-2; possible D gene TRBD2, 6 bases. V lost 3 bases and J 1 base, leaving 9 bases between the germline ends. The CDR3 is made up of 15 amino acids. CDR1 MNHEY and CDR2 SMNVEV come from the germline V gene (reference sequence). The DNA of the CDR3 is TGTGCCAGCAGTTTGAGGCGGGAGAACACCGGGGAGCTGTTTTTT. It encodes CASSLRRENTGELFF.

This chain joins TRBV7-9 and TRBJ2-3; weak D call: TRBD1 (6 bases). The CDR3 runs 13 residues. V was clipped by 6 bases and J by 4 bases, with 11 bases between them. Germline loops: CDR1 SEHNR, CDR2 FQNEAQ (reference sequence). The CDR3, as DNA: TGTGCCAGCAGTTTTTCAGGGGCAGATACGCAGTATTTT. Translated, it gives CASSFSGADTQYF.

The chain uses TRBV7-9 and TRBJ1-1; D is uncertain. Germline lookup yields CDR1 SEHNR and CDR2 FQNEAQ (reference sequence). This CDR3 has 15 amino acids. V dropped 5 bases and J dropped 2 bases, with 15 bases sitting between them. The CDR3 protein is CASSPSQTPNTEAFF. The CDR3 DNA follows: TGTGCCAGCAGCCCAAGTCAGACACCAAACACTGAAGCTTTCTTT.

The rearrangement joins TRBV6-4 to TRBJ2-3; D is unclear. V was pared by 6 bases and J by 1 base, with 11 bases between. The germline gives CDR1 MRHNA, CDR2 SNTAGT. The CDR3 covers 14 residues. This chain's CDR3 is CASRASLGTDTQYF. The CDR3 nucleotides are TGTGCCAGCAGAGCCAGCCTAGGCACAGATACGCAGTATTTT.

J is TRBJ1-3 and V is TRBV10-2, with no clear D. Germline lookup yields CDR1 WSHSY and CDR2 SAAADI. The CDR3 is 14 residues long. Trimming pared 4 bases from V and 0 bases from J, leaving 7 bases between. In DNA form, the CDR3 reads TGCGCCAGCAGTGGAGTCAACTCTGGAAACACCATATATTTT. Protein product: CASSGVNSGNTIYF.

The CDR3, as DNA: TGCGCCAGCAGCCAAGATTTGGGGGCTTCGGGAAACACCATATATTTT. It is translated as CASSQDLGASGNTIYF. The chain is built from TRBV4-3 and TRBJ1-3, with D maybe TRBD1 (6 bases). V was shortened by 0 bases and J by 4 bases, with 13 bases between the two germline ends. This CDR3 spans 16 amino acids. Germline V gene lookup returns CDR1 LGHNA and CDR2 YSLEER.

The genes are TRBV10-3 and TRBJ2-2; 8 bases fit TRBD1. Germline V gene data show CDR1 as ENHRY and CDR2 as SYGVKD. The CDR3 length is 16 residues. Germline trimming cut 6 bases from V and 2 bases from J; bases unmatched to any gene: 8. The CDR3 DNA is TGTGCCATCAGAGTGACGGGGACAGGTAACACCGGGGAGCTGTTTTTT. Its protein product is CAIRVTGTGNTGELFF.

V usage is TRBV7-9 and J usage is TRBJ2-5; 13 nucleotides align to TRBD2. Germline V gene sequence: CDR1 SEHNR, CDR2 FQNEAQ (reference sequence). The CDR3 length is 15 residues. J gave up 1 base and V 6 bases, and 2 bases lay outside the gene matches. This CDR3 is CASRGLAGLQETQYF. The CDR3 coding sequence is TGTGCCAGCAGGGGACTAGCGGGGCTCCAAGAGACCCAGTACTTC.

About this clone: Other DNA sequences of this sample code for an identical CDR3. V is TRBV10-3 and J is TRBJ1-2; D remains unclear. CDR3 length: 12 residues. V dropped 0 bases and J dropped 5 bases, with 4 bases sitting between them. CDR1 ENHRY and CDR2 SYGVKD come from the germline V gene. The CDR3: CAISESVYGYTF. CDR3 DNA sequence: TGTGCCATCAGTGAGTCCGTGTATGGCTACACCTTC.

Concerning this clone itself: A junction boundary mismatches the germline segment, possibly from a read error. The chain links TRBV5-1 to TRBJ2-5; weak D call: TRBD2 (6 bases). The length of the CDR3 is 14 residues. Germline CDR1 and CDR2: SGHRS and YFSETQ. CDR3 amino acids: CASRLGGSGETQYF. Here the CDR3 DNA reads TGCGCCAGCAGATTGGGGGGATCTGGAGAGACCCAGTACTTC.

The chain joins TRBV2 to TRBJ2-7; 10 nucleotides match TRBD1. The CDR3 has 11 residues. J lost 7 bases, V lost 8 bases, and 2 bases had no gene match. The V gene's germline CDR1 is SNHLY and CDR2 FYNNEI. The CDR3 spells CASGTGVEQYF. CDR3 DNA: TGTGCCAGCGGGACAGGGGTTGAGCAGTACTTC.

This clone was seen only once. The chain links TRBV29-1 to TRBJ2-7, with D perhaps TRBD1 (6 bases). CDR3 size: 16 residues. The germline CDR1 and CDR2 sequences are SQVTM and ANQGSEA. V was trimmed by 6 bases and J by 0 bases, leaving 21 bases between them. CDR3 loop: CSVSDRQPLSSYEQYF. In DNA form, the CDR3 reads TGCAGCGTCTCCGACAGGCAACCCTTAAGCTCCTACGAGCAGTACTTC.

V and J are TRBV18 and TRBJ2-7; 11 bases match TRBD1. Germline V gene lookup returns CDR1 KGHSH and CDR2 LQKENI. CDR3 length equals 16 residues. After removal of 1 base from V and 7 bases from J, the junction contained 9 bases not matched to a gene. The CDR3 loop reads CASSPRGTGGLVEQYF. CDR3 nucleotides: TGTGCCAGCTCACCACGAGGGACAGGGGGTCTGGTTGAGCAGTACTTC.

V and J are TRBV19 and TRBJ1-6, with D possibly being TRBD1 (5 bases). In germline, CDR1 is LNHDA, CDR2 SQIVND (reference sequence). The CDR3 has 14 amino acids. The V end lost 5 bases, the J end lost 14 bases, and 19 bases lay between the germline ends. CDR3 sequence: CASSPTVERRTLHF. The CDR3 nucleotides read TGTGCCAGTAGTCCGACAGTAGAGCGACGGACCCTCCACTTT.

This clone has a handful of counts. The V call is TRBV7-6, the J call TRBJ2-2; no firm D call. The V end lost 5 bases, the J end lost 6 bases, and 10 bases lay between the germline ends. The CDR3 length is 13 residues. Germline-derived CDR1 and CDR2 are SGHVS and FNYEAQ. The CDR3 loop is CASSLDPSGELFF. In DNA form, the CDR3 reads TGTGCCAGCAGCCTCGACCCGTCCGGGGAGCTGTTTTTT.

The genes are TRBV18 and TRBJ1-1, with 8 bases lining up with TRBD1. Trimming removed 6 bases from V and 2 bases from J; junction bases left unmatched: 8. The length of the CDR3 is 15 residues. Germline V gene sequence: CDR1 KGHSH, CDR2 LQKENI. The CDR3 DNA follows: TGTGCCAGCTCCCAGGGGGCCGGGTTTAACACTGAAGCTTTCTTT. Residues: CASSQGAGFNTEAFF.

The chain uses TRBV6-6 and TRBJ2-4; tentatively, D is TRBD2 (6 bases). In germline, CDR1 is MNHNY, CDR2 SVGAGI (reference sequence). V was trimmed by 1 base and J by 3 bases, leaving 13 bases between them. The CDR3 loop spans 16 amino acids. The CDR3 is CASSYLSQGGKNIQYF. CDR3 sequence (DNA): TGTGCCAGCAGTTACTTGTCCCAGGGAGGCAAAAACATTCAGTACTTC.

The chain combines TRBV4-3 with TRBJ2-7; 7 bases align to TRBD1. The germline CDR1 and CDR2 sequences are LGHNA and YSLEER. Trimming took 1 base from V and 0 from J; bases not matched to a gene: 6. This CDR3 has 16 amino acids. DNA of the CDR3: TGCGCCAGCAGCCAAGGGGGGACAGTTAGCTCCTACGAGCAGTACTTC. It encodes CASSQGGTVSSYEQYF.